This T cell receptor beta chain was identified during a study of metastatic and nonmetastatic thyroid tumors. With 3 bases removed from V and 2 bases from J, the gap between germline ends came to 10 bases. CDR1 is MNHNS and CDR2 is SASEGT in the germline V gene. The CDR3 covers 14 residues. Each patient came to thyroid surgery without any prior treatment (of any kind). MiXCR was used by TCRdb to re-call the PCR reads. The sample has 25,000 to 35,000 clones, about 30% seen once; the top ten hold approximately 30%. This clone has at least ten counts. Its target is not known. Notes on the study in general: TCR beta diversity was reportedly significantly higher in malignant thyroid tumors than benign nodules, in blood and tumor.

The TCR was taken from a female donor with papillary thyroid cancer or a benign thyroid nodule (not recorded which). Some clones in this sample may be carry-over from other donors' samples. Source material: blood. This chain links TRBV6-1 with TRBJ1-1; perhaps TRBD1 as D (5 bases). The CDR3 protein is CASSDRAINTEAFF. The CDR3 bases are TGTGCCAGCAGTGACAGGGCGATCAACACTGAAGCTTTCTTT.